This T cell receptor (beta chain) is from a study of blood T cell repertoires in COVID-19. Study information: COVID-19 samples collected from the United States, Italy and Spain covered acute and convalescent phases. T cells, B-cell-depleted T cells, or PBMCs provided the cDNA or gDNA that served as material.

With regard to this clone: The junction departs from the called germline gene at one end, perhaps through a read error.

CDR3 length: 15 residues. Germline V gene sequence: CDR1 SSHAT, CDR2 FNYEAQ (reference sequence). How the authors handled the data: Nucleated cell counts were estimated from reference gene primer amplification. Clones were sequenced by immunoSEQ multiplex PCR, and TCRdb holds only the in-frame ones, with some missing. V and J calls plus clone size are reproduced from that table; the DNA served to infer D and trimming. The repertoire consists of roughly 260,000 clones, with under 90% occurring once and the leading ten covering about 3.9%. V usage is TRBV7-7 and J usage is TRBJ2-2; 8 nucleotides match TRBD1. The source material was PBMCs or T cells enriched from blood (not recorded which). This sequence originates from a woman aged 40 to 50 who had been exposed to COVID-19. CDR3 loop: CASTLGRQGTGELFF. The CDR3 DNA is TGTGCTAGCACCCTTGGCCGACAGGGGACCGGGGAGCTGTTTTTT. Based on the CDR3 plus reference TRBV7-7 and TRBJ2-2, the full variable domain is GAGVSQSPRYKVTKRGQDVTLRCDPISSHATLYWYQQALGQGPEFLTYFNYEAQPDKSGLPSDRFSAERPEGSISTLTIQRTEQRDSAMYRCASTLGRQGTGELFFGEGSRLTVL.